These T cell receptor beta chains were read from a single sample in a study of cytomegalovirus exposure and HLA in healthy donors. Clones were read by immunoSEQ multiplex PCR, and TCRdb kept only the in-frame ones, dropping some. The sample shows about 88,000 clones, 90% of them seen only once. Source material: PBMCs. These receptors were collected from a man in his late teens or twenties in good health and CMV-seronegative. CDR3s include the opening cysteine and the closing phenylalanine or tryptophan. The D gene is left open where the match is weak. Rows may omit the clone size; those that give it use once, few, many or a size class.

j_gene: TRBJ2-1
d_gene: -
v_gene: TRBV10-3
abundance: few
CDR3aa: CAISEGFNSANEQFF
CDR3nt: TGTGCCATCAGTGAGGGATTTAATAGCGCGAATGAGCAGTTCTTC

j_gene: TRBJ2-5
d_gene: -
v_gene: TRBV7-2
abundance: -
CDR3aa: CASSLVRGRETQYF
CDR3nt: TGTGCCAGCAGCTTAGTAAGGGGCAGGGAGACCCAGTACTTC

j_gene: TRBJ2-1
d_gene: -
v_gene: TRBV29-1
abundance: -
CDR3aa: CSVGPRLHNEQFF
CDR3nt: TGCAGCGTTGGGCCCCGACTTCACAATGAGCAGTTCTTC

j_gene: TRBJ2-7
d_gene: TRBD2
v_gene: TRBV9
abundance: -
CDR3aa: CASRWGVVGLAGVEWGEQYF
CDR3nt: TGTGCCAGTAGGTGGGGGGTAGTGGGACTAGCGGGAGTGGAGTGGGGTGAGCAGTACTTC

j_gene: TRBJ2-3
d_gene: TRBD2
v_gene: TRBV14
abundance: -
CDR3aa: CAPLRGILAGSEDTQYF
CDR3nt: TGTGCCCCGCTAAGGGGGATACTAGCGGGGAGTGAAGATACGCAGTATTTT

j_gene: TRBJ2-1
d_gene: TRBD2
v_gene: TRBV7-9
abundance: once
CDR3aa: CSSSLKAGLAGGGRNEQFF
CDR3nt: TGTTCCAGCAGCCTCAAGGCGGGGCTAGCGGGAGGGGGTAGGAATGAGCAGTTCTTC

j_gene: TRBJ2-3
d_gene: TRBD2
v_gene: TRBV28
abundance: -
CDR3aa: CASSLNWSSGRAPNGPDTQYF
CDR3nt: TGTGCCAGCAGTTTAAATTGGTCTAGCGGGAGGGCCCCAAACGGCCCAGATACGCAGTATTTT

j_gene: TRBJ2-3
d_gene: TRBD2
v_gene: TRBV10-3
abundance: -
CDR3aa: CAISRTSGTSSTDTQYF
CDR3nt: TGTGCCATCAGTAGGACTAGCGGGACCTCTAGCACAGATACGCAGTATTTT

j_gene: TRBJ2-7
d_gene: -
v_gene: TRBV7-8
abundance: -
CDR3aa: CASSLAWHEQYF
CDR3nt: TGTGCCAGCAGCTTAGCTTGGCACGAGCAGTACTTC

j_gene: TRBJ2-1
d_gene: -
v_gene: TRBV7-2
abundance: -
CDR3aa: CASSSHSGEQFF
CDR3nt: TGTGCCAGCAGCTCTCACTCGGGGGAGCAGTTCTTC

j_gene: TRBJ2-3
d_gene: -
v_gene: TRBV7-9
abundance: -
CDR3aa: CASSFQSRGGTDTQYF
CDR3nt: TGTGCCAGCAGCTTTCAATCCAGGGGGGGCACAGATACGCAGTATTTT

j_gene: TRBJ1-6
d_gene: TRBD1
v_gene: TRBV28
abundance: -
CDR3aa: CASRYATGARNSPLHF
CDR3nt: TGTGCCAGCAGGTATGCGACAGGGGCGCGGAATTCACCCCTCCACTTT

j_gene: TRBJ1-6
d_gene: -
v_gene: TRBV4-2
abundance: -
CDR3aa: CASSQEAGVAGSPLHF
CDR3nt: TGTGCCAGCAGCCAAGAAGCAGGGGTCGCAGGATCACCCCTCCACTTT

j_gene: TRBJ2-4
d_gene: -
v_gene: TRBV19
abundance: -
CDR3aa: CASSISSGGAEGLWRDIQYF
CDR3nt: TGTGCCAGTAGTATATCCTCCGGAGGGGCGGAGGGCCTTTGGAGGGACATTCAGTACTTC

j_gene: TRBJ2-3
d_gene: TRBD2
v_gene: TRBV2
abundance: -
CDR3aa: CASSRLAGSTDTQYF
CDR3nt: TGTGCCAGCAGCCGACTAGCGGGGAGCACAGATACGCAGTATTTT

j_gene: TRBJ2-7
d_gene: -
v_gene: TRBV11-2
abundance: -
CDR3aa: CASSLVSGHYEQYF
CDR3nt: TGTGCCAGCAGCTTAGTAAGCGGGCACTACGAGCAGTACTTC

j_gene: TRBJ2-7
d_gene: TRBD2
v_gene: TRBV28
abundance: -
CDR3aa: CASTESGRVYEQYF
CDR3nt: TGTGCCAGCACAGAGAGCGGGAGGGTTTACGAGCAGTACTTC

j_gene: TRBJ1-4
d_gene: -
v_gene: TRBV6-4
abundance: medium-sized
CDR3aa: CASSGDAGEKLFF
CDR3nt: TGTGCCAGCAGTGGAGACGCAGGAGAAAAACTGTTTTTT

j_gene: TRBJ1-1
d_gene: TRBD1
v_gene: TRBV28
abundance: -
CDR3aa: CAITGTGSFIGTEAFF
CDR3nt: TGTGCCATCACGGGGACAGGGTCGTTTATTGGGACTGAAGCTTTCTTT

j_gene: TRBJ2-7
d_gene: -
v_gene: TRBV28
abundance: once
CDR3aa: CASSLPPGDYEQYF
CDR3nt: TGTGCCAGCAGTCTACCCCCCGGGGACTACGAGCAGTACTTC

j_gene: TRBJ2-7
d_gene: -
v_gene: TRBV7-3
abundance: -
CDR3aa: CASSFNYEQYF
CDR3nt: TGTGCCAGCAGCTTCAACTACGAGCAGTACTTC

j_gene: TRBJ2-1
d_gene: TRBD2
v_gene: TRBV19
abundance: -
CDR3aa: CASSILLAGGPNEQFF
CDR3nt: TGTGCCAGTAGTATTCTTCTAGCGGGAGGGCCAAATGAGCAGTTCTTC

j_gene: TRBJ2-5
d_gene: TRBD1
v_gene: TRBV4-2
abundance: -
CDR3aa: CASSLGQGQETQYF
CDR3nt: TGTGCCAGCAGCCTGGGACAGGGACAAGAGACCCAGTACTTC

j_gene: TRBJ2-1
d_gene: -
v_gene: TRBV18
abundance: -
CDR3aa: CASSPRPGDEQFF
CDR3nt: TGTGCCAGCTCACCACGACCAGGGGATGAGCAGTTCTTC

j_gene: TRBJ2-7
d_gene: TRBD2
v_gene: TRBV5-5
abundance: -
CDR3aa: CASSLGIRGSVSYEQYF
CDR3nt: TGTGCCAGCAGCTTGGGGATTCGCGGGAGCGTTTCGTACGAGCAGTACTTC

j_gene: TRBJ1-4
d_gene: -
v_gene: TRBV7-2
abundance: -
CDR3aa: CASSRRTDEKLFF
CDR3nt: TGTGCCAGCAGCCGGAGGACAGATGAAAAACTGTTTTTT

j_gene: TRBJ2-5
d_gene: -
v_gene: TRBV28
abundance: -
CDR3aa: CASSLRSFWETQYF
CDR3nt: TGTGCCAGCAGTTTACGCAGTTTCTGGGAGACCCAGTACTTC

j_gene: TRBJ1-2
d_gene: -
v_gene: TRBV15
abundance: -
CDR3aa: CATSPRGGDGYTF
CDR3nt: TGTGCCACCAGCCCGCGTGGGGGGGATGGCTACACCTTC

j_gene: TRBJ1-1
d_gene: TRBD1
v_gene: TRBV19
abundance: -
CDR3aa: CASSTTGDPRGTEAFF
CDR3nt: TGTGCCAGTAGCACTACAGGGGACCCGAGGGGTACTGAAGCTTTCTTT

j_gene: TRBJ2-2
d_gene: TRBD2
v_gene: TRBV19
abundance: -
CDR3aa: CASSIATLAGNTGELFF
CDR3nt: TGTGCCAGTAGTATAGCCACCCTAGCGGGTAACACCGGGGAGCTGTTTTTT

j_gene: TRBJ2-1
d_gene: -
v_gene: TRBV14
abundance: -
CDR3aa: CASSLSTEQFF
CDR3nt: TGTGCCAGCAGTCTCTCTACGGAGCAGTTCTTC

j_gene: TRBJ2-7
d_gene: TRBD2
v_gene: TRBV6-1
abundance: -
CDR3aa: CASSRGTSGTYEQYF
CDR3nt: TGTGCCAGTAGTCGCGGGACTAGCGGGACATACGAGCAGTACTTC

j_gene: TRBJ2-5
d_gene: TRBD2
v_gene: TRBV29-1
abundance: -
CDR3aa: CSVVTSGQTQYF
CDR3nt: TGCAGCGTCGTGACTAGCGGGCAGACCCAGTACTTC

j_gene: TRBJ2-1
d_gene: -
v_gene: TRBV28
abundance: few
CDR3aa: CASFPERYHSYNEQFF
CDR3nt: TGTGCCAGCTTCCCAGAGCGTTACCACTCCTACAATGAGCAGTTCTTC

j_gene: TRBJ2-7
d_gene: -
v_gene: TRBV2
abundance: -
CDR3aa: CASSDYGERYEQYF
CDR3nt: TGTGCCAGCAGTGACTACGGGGAGAGGTACGAGCAGTACTTC

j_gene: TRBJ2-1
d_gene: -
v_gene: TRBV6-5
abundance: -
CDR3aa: CASSYSSQYNEQFF
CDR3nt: TGTGCCAGCAGTTACTCATCACAGTACAATGAGCAGTTCTTC

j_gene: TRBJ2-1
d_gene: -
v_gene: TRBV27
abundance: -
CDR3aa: CASSLFLSSGGGSSYNEQFF
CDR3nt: TGTGCCAGCAGTTTATTCCTCTCATCGGGGGGCGGTTCCTCCTACAATGAGCAGTTCTTC

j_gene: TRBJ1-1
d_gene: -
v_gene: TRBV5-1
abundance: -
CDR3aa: CASSGRGLTEAFF
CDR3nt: TGCGCCAGCTCCGGGCGGGGGTTGACTGAAGCTTTCTTT

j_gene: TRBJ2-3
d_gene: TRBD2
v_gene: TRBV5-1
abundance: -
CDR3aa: CASSLVGLAGGPTDTQYF
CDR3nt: TGCGCCAGCAGCTTGGTAGGTCTAGCGGGAGGGCCAACAGATACGCAGTATTTT

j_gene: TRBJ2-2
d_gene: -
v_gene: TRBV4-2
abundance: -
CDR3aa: CASSKPGTNTGELFF
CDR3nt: TGTGCCAGCAGCAAACCCGGGACAAACACCGGGGAGCTGTTTTTT

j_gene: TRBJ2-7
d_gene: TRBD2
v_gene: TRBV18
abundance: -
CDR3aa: CASSLLAGEGEQYF
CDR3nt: TGTGCCAGCTCACTGCTAGCGGGAGAAGGCGAGCAGTACTTC

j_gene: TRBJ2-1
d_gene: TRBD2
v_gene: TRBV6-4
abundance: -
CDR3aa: CASSDGGVVNEQFF
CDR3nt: TGTGCCAGCAGTGATGGGGGGGTCGTCAATGAGCAGTTCTTC